The 17 T cell receptor beta chains below come from one sample, sequenced in a study of siplizumab effects on memory and regulatory T cells. Only in-frame clones appear in the TCRdb table, and some are missing; sequencing was by immunoSEQ multiplex PCR. The sample yields approximately 94,000 clones, 80% to 95% seen once. The material sequenced was CD8+ T cells sorted from blood. Every receptor here comes from a human donor in good health.

The genes are TRBV6-5 and TRBJ1-4; 7 bases agree with TRBD1. The CDR3 consists of 14 residues. Germline loops: CDR1 MNHEY, CDR2 SVGAGI. The trim removed 6 bases at V and 5 bases at J, leaving 6 bases unmatched. Here the CDR3 reads CASRRDRENEKLFF. The CDR3 nucleotides read TGTGCCAGCAGACGAGACAGGGAGAATGAAAAACTGTTTTTT.

V is TRBV6-1 and J is TRBJ2-3, with 12 nucleotides matching TRBD2. This CDR3 has 16 residues. The V and J ends lost 4 bases and 2 bases, in that order; junction bases with no gene match: 4. The germline CDR1 and CDR2 sequences are MNHNS and SASEGT. CDR3: CASSVGLAGYTDTQYF. Here the CDR3 DNA reads TGTGCCAGCAGTGTCGGACTAGCGGGGTACACAGATACGCAGTATTTT.

The chain has TRBV7-9 and TRBJ2-3, with D hard to call. Trimming removed 3 bases from V and 5 bases from J, with 6 bases in between. CDR3 length equals 12 residues. The germline V gene encodes CDR1 SEHNR and CDR2 FQNEAQ (reference sequence). CDR3 protein: CASSFPGDTQYF. In DNA, the CDR3 is TGTGCCAGCAGCTTTCCGGGAGATACGCAGTATTTT.

The chain uses TRBV5-4 and TRBJ2-5; a possible D gene is TRBD1 (6 bases). The V end lost 4 bases, the J end lost 2 bases, and 15 bases lay between the germline ends. The CDR3 loop spans 15 amino acids. The V gene's germline CDR1 is SGHNT and CDR2 YYREEE (reference sequence). The CDR3 reads CASSSARQEQETQYF. CDR3 DNA sequence: TGTGCCAGCAGCAGCGCAAGACAGGAACAAGAGACCCAGTACTTC.

This chain uses TRBV4-1 with TRBJ2-1; D unresolved. This CDR3 has 12 amino acids. Germline lookup yields CDR1 MGHRA and CDR2 YSYEKL. Trimming pared 1 base from V and 8 bases from J, leaving 6 bases between. CDR3 loop: CASSQGEYEQFF. The DNA of the CDR3 is TGCGCCAGCAGCCAAGGGGAATATGAGCAGTTCTTC.

The table lists this clone with a count of one. The V and J genes are TRBV27 and TRBJ1-1; D call uncertain. This CDR3 has 13 amino acids. V lost 5 bases to trimming and J lost 0 bases, with 7 bases between them. CDR1 is MNHEY and CDR2 is SMNVEV in the germline V gene (reference sequence). The CDR3 here is CASSDGMNTEAFF. In nucleotides, the CDR3 is TGTGCCAGCAGTGACGGAATGAACACTGAAGCTTTCTTT.

The V and J genes are TRBV11-2 and TRBJ2-3; D uncertain. The germline CDR1 and CDR2 sequences are SGHAT and FQNNGV. The CDR3 is 14 amino acids. The V and J ends lost 3 bases and 0 bases respectively, with 7 bases between them. The CDR3 nucleotides are TGTGCCAGCAGCTTGTACGCCAGCACAGATACGCAGTATTTT. Its translation is CASSLYASTDTQYF.

The genes are TRBV11-3 and TRBJ2-7; D is undetermined. The V gene lost 5 bases and the J gene lost 2 bases, with 13 bases spanning the gap. Germline V gene data show CDR1 as SGHNT and CDR2 as YENEEA. The CDR3 covers 14 residues. The CDR3 nucleotides read TGTGCCAGCAGCCCCGGACGGTCAACCTACGAGCAGTACTTC. The encoded protein is CASSPGRSTYEQYF.

The chain employs TRBV5-6 and TRBJ1-1; D remains unclear. The CDR3 loop spans 14 amino acids. CDR1 is SGHDT, CDR2 YYEEEE, per germline. V lost 5 bases and J lost 5, with 16 bases in between. CDR3 DNA: TGTGCCAGCAGGGGGTGGACGGTTATAACTGAAGCTTTCTTT. Protein product: CASRGWTVITEAFF.

The V call is TRBV5-4, the J call TRBJ2-7, with D perhaps matching TRBD2 (5 bases). Germline V lookup: CDR1 SGHNT, CDR2 YYREEE (reference sequence). The CDR3 is 15 residues long. V lost 3 bases to trimming and J lost 2 bases, with 15 bases between them. For the CDR3, the DNA is TGTGCCAGCAGCTCCGGGTGGGAGCAAACCTACGAGCAGTACTTC. Translating gives CASSSGWEQTYEQYF.

The V gene is TRBV6-5, the J gene TRBJ1-6, with D possibly TRBD1 on 6 matching bases. Trimming removed 4 bases at V and 7 bases at J, with 14 bases between. CDR1 is MNHEY, CDR2 SVGAGI, per germline. CDR3 length equals 15 residues. This CDR3 is CASSSSRGSNSPLHF. The CDR3 region has the DNA TGTGCCAGCAGTTCGAGCAGGGGCTCCAATTCACCCCTCCACTTT.

The J gene is TRBJ2-2, the V gene TRBV5-6, with D unclear. From germline, CDR1 is SGHDT and CDR2 YYEEEE. CDR3 length: 12 residues. V was pared by 4 bases and J by 6 bases, with 7 bases between. The CDR3 DNA follows: TGTGCCAGCAGCCTACGTTCCGGGGAGCTGTTTTTT. Protein sequence: CASSLRSGELFF.

The genes are TRBV27 and TRBJ2-2; 7 bases line up with TRBD1. The CDR3 extends over 16 amino acids. V lost 5 bases and J lost 3; bases outside the gene matches: 9. Germline assignment: CDR1 MNHEY and CDR2 SMNVEV (reference sequence). The CDR3 reads CASSNSDRDDTGELFF. Written as DNA, the CDR3 is TGTGCCAGCAGTAACTCAGACAGGGACGACACCGGGGAGCTGTTTTTT.

This clone was picked up one time. CDR3 in amino acids: CASNSQGAGYNEQFF. For the CDR3, the DNA is TGTGCCAGCAACTCCCAGGGGGCGGGGTACAATGAGCAGTTCTTC. The V call is TRBV27, the J call TRBJ2-1, with 8 bases identical to TRBD1. Per germline, CDR1 MNHEY and CDR2 SMNVEV (reference sequence). Trimming cost V 7 bases and J 4 bases; bases outside gene matches: 9. This CDR3 is built from 15 residues.

This rearrangement joins TRBV10-3 to TRBJ2-1; D might be TRBD2 (5 bases). This CDR3 comprises 14 residues. V was shortened by 0 bases and J by 5 bases, with 8 bases between the two germline ends. CDR1 ENHRY and CDR2 SYGVKD come from the germline V gene. CDR3 bases: TGTGCCATCAGTGAGTCGGAGGCAGACAATGAGCAGTTCTTC. Translating gives CAISESEADNEQFF.

This chain connects TRBV30 to TRBJ1-2; D is uncertain. Per germline, CDR1 GTSNPN and CDR2 SVGIG (reference sequence). The CDR3 is 13 residues long. Between the trimmed V and J ends, which lost 0 bases and 3 bases, there was a span of 8 bases. The CDR3 region is CAWSVGGYYGYTF. CDR3 coding DNA: TGTGCCTGGAGTGTGGGCGGATACTATGGCTACACCTTC.

This chain uses TRBV19 with TRBJ2-7, with D tentatively TRBD2 (6 bases). The germline V gene encodes CDR1 LNHDA and CDR2 SQIVND (reference sequence). V lost 4 bases to trimming and J lost 1 base, with 11 bases between them. This CDR3 has 14 residues. The CDR3 here is CASSSGDLSYEQYF. CDR3 DNA sequence: TGTGCCAGTAGTAGCGGGGACCTATCCTACGAGCAGTACTTC.